These T cell receptor beta chains were read from a single sample in a study of T cell responses to AZD1222 COVID-19 vaccine. TCRdb's copy holds only in-frame clones and misses some; the assay was immunoSEQ multiplex PCR. The sample lists over 150,000 clones, 94% occurring once. The source was peripheral blood, collected 28 days after the second AZD1222 dose. These receptors all stem from an adult who received the AZD1222 COVID-19 vaccine. Each CDR3 is given with its conserved first and last residue. Fields, in order: D gene, V gene, clone size, J gene, CDR3 protein, CDR3 DNA. A D gene is named only where the DNA matches it firmly. Only part of the rows carry a size: once, few, many, or a class if the clone is expanded.

D gene: .
V gene: TRBV12-3/TRBV12-4
clone size: .
J gene: TRBJ1-4
CDR3 protein: CASSLTWGEKLFF
CDR3 DNA: TGTGCCAGCAGTTTGACGTGGGGGGAAAAACTGTTTTTT

D gene: TRBD1
V gene: TRBV18
clone size: .
J gene: TRBJ1-1
CDR3 protein: CASSRQGRSGTEAFF
CDR3 DNA: TGTGCCAGCTCGCGACAGGGAAGGAGTGGGACTGAAGCTTTCTTT

D gene: TRBD1
V gene: TRBV9
clone size: .
J gene: TRBJ1-3
CDR3 protein: CASSEDRAGNTIYF
CDR3 DNA: TGTGCCAGCAGCGAGGACAGGGCTGGAAACACCATATATTTT

D gene: TRBD2
V gene: TRBV11-2
clone size: .
J gene: TRBJ2-1
CDR3 protein: CASSLWGLAGRGYNEQFF
CDR3 DNA: TGTGCCAGCAGCTTGTGGGGACTAGCGGGAAGGGGATACAATGAGCAGTTCTTC

D gene: .
V gene: TRBV19
clone size: .
J gene: TRBJ2-2
CDR3 protein: CASRRVANTGELFF
CDR3 DNA: TGTGCCAGTAGACGGGTAGCGAACACCGGGGAGCTGTTTTTT

D gene: TRBD1
V gene: TRBV25-1
clone size: .
J gene: TRBJ1-4
CDR3 protein: CASSGSRDRSNEKLFF
CDR3 DNA: TGTGCCAGCAGTGGTTCCCGGGACAGGTCTAATGAAAAACTGTTTTTT

D gene: .
V gene: TRBV7-8
clone size: .
J gene: TRBJ1-6
CDR3 protein: CASSTQKGRRSYNSPLHF
CDR3 DNA: TGTGCCAGCAGCACGCAGAAGGGCAGGCGTTCCTATAATTCACCCCTCCACTTT

D gene: TRBD2
V gene: TRBV10-3
clone size: .
J gene: TRBJ2-2
CDR3 protein: CAIAGEENTGELFF
CDR3 DNA: TGTGCCATTGCGGGGGAGGAAAACACCGGGGAGCTGTTTTTT

D gene: .
V gene: TRBV19
clone size: .
J gene: TRBJ2-5
CDR3 protein: CASTTFRGTQYF
CDR3 DNA: TGTGCCAGTACAACCTTCCGGGGGACCCAGTACTTC

D gene: .
V gene: TRBV12-3/TRBV12-4
clone size: .
J gene: TRBJ1-2
CDR3 protein: CASSSQGTLGYTF
CDR3 DNA: TGTGCCAGCAGTTCGCAAGGGACTCTAGGCTACACCTTC

D gene: .
V gene: TRBV12-5
clone size: .
J gene: TRBJ1-2
CDR3 protein: CASGLVPTGGLGNYGYTF
CDR3 DNA: TGTGCTAGTGGTTTGGTCCCGACAGGTGGTTTAGGTAACTATGGCTACACCTTC

D gene: TRBD1
V gene: TRBV6-5
clone size: .
J gene: TRBJ1-5
CDR3 protein: CASSRTGAAPQHF
CDR3 DNA: TGTGCCAGCAGTCGGACAGGCGCGGCGCCCCAGCATTTT

D gene: .
V gene: TRBV30
clone size: .
J gene: TRBJ1-2
CDR3 protein: CAWSVLAAYGYTF
CDR3 DNA: TGTGCCTGGAGTGTACTGGCCGCCTATGGCTACACCTTC

D gene: .
V gene: TRBV5-4
clone size: .
J gene: TRBJ1-2
CDR3 protein: CASSLGQEDGYTF
CDR3 DNA: TGTGCCAGCAGCTTGGGACAGGAGGATGGCTACACCTTC

D gene: TRBD1
V gene: TRBV27
clone size: once
J gene: TRBJ1-6
CDR3 protein: CASRRDRNSPLHF
CDR3 DNA: TGTGCCAGCAGAAGGGACAGAAATTCACCCCTCCACTTT

D gene: .
V gene: TRBV7-9
clone size: .
J gene: TRBJ2-7
CDR3 protein: CASSLVGGDSYEQYF
CDR3 DNA: TGTGCCAGCAGCTTAGTTGGCGGGGACTCCTACGAGCAGTACTTC

D gene: .
V gene: TRBV13
clone size: .
J gene: TRBJ2-7
CDR3 protein: CASSLGTAGEQYF
CDR3 DNA: TGTGCCAGCAGCTTAGGGACAGCTGGGGAGCAGTACTTC

D gene: .
V gene: TRBV5-1
clone size: .
J gene: TRBJ2-6
CDR3 protein: CASSGLTSGANVLTF
CDR3 DNA: TGCGCCAGCAGCGGGCTAACATCTGGGGCCAACGTCCTGACTTTC

D gene: .
V gene: TRBV2
clone size: .
J gene: TRBJ1-4
CDR3 protein: CASNGRANEKLFF
CDR3 DNA: TGTGCCAGCAATGGACGGGCGAATGAAAAACTGTTTTTT

D gene: .
V gene: TRBV11-3
clone size: .
J gene: TRBJ2-4
CDR3 protein: CASSANSDLKNIQYF
CDR3 DNA: TGTGCCAGCAGCGCAAACTCGGACTTGAAAAACATTCAGTACTTC

D gene: .
V gene: TRBV9
clone size: .
J gene: TRBJ2-3
CDR3 protein: CASSVDVVTQYF
CDR3 DNA: TGTGCCAGCAGCGTAGATGTGGTGACGCAGTATTTT

D gene: TRBD1
V gene: TRBV19
clone size: .
J gene: TRBJ1-6
CDR3 protein: CASSIVTGGSPLHF
CDR3 DNA: TGTGCCAGTAGTATAGTTACAGGGGGTTCACCCCTCCACTTT

D gene: TRBD1
V gene: TRBV12-5
clone size: once
J gene: TRBJ2-2
CDR3 protein: CASGSNPDRDGWWDTGELFF
CDR3 DNA: TGTGCTAGTGGTTCCAACCCCGACAGGGATGGATGGTGGGACACCGGGGAGCTGTTTTTT

D gene: TRBD1
V gene: TRBV7-9
clone size: .
J gene: TRBJ1-4
CDR3 protein: CASSPGQGNEKLFF
CDR3 DNA: TGTGCCAGCAGCCCGGGACAGGGTAATGAAAAACTGTTTTTT

D gene: TRBD1
V gene: TRBV2
clone size: .
J gene: TRBJ2-5
CDR3 protein: CASSPGQGDETQYF
CDR3 DNA: TGTGCCAGCAGTCCGGGTCAGGGGGACGAGACCCAGTACTTC

D gene: .
V gene: TRBV6-2/TRBV6-3
clone size: once
J gene: TRBJ2-1
CDR3 protein: CASSTGAASYNEQFF
CDR3 DNA: TGTGCCAGCAGTACTGGGGCAGCCTCCTACAATGAGCAGTTCTTC

D gene: TRBD1
V gene: TRBV5-6
clone size: .
J gene: TRBJ1-2
CDR3 protein: CASSLPTGGYGYTF
CDR3 DNA: TGTGCCAGCAGCCTACCTACAGGGGGATATGGCTACACCTTC

D gene: .
V gene: TRBV3-1/TRBV3-2
clone size: .
J gene: TRBJ2-1
CDR3 protein: CASSQDVNEQFF
CDR3 DNA: TGTGCCAGCAGCCAAGATGTCAATGAGCAGTTCTTC

D gene: .
V gene: TRBV25-1
clone size: .
J gene: TRBJ1-4
CDR3 protein: CASSEGAIYEKLFF
CDR3 DNA: TGTGCCAGCAGTGAAGGGGCCATATATGAAAAACTGTTTTTT

D gene: TRBD2
V gene: TRBV11-2
clone size: .
J gene: TRBJ2-3
CDR3 protein: CASSKSGLATDTQYF
CDR3 DNA: TGTGCCAGCAGCAAATCCGGACTAGCGACAGATACGCAGTATTTT

D gene: .
V gene: TRBV7-3
clone size: once
J gene: TRBJ1-2
CDR3 protein: CASSPTRDGYGYTF
CDR3 DNA: TGTGCCAGCAGCCCAACCAGGGATGGCTATGGCTACACCTTC

D gene: .
V gene: TRBV11-3
clone size: once
J gene: TRBJ2-3
CDR3 protein: CASSPQGTTLTDTQYF
CDR3 DNA: TGTGCCAGCAGCCCCCAGGGGACGACTCTCACAGATACGCAGTATTTT

D gene: TRBD2
V gene: TRBV24-1
clone size: .
J gene: TRBJ2-7
CDR3 protein: CATSDGAGEAYEQYF
CDR3 DNA: TGTGCCACCAGTGATGGTGCGGGAGAGGCCTACGAGCAGTACTTC

D gene: .
V gene: TRBV27
clone size: .
J gene: TRBJ2-7
CDR3 protein: CASSLRGAGVQYF
CDR3 DNA: TGTGCCAGCAGTTTAAGGGGGGCGGGCGTGCAGTACTTC

D gene: .
V gene: TRBV19
clone size: once
J gene: TRBJ1-2
CDR3 protein: CASKQGSSGTF
CDR3 DNA: TGTGCCAGTAAGCAGGGAAGTTCAGGCACCTTC

D gene: .
V gene: TRBV12-5
clone size: .
J gene: TRBJ2-2
CDR3 protein: CASGLVGATGELFF
CDR3 DNA: TGTGCTAGTGGTTTGGTGGGGGCCACCGGGGAGCTGTTTTTT

D gene: TRBD1
V gene: TRBV19
clone size: .
J gene: TRBJ1-3
CDR3 protein: CASSKTGDSGNTIYF
CDR3 DNA: TGTGCCAGTAGTAAGACAGGGGACTCTGGAAACACCATATATTTT